Each of the 20 T cell receptor beta chains below was sequenced from the same sample in a study of T-cell reconstitution after alpha-beta-depleted transplantation in children. TCRbeta library construction was performed incorporating unique molecular identifiers. MiXCR, run by TCRdb on the PCR reads, gives a single entry per CDR3 protein. The sample holds 440,000 or so distinct CDR3 sequences, 43% seen once. The source material was PBMCs, sampled before TCRalphabeta/CD19-depleted stem cell transplant. Receptors originate from a girl aged 2-10 years with aplastic anemia, due to receive a stem cell transplant.

This clonotype was counted many times. The chain has TRBV5-1 and TRBJ2-3; D remains unclear. Per the germline V gene, CDR1 is SGHRS and CDR2 is YFSETQ. V dropped 0 bases and J dropped 6 bases, with 11 bases sitting between them. The CDR3 totals 14 residues. DNA for the CDR3: TGCGCCAGCAGCTTGGATGGGATGAGGGATACGCAGTATTTT. Translation: CASSLDGMRDTQYF.

This clonotype is medium-sized in the sample. The V call is TRBV7-6, the J call TRBJ2-2; no definite D call. CDR3 size: 12 residues. Trimming took 0 bases from V and 6 from J, leaving 2 bases between them. Germline V gives CDR1 SGHVS, CDR2 FNYEAQ. The CDR3 sequence is CASSLAAGELFF. In nucleotides, the CDR3 is TGTGCCAGCAGCTTAGCTGCCGGGGAGCTGTTTTTT. Supplemented by reference TRBV7-6 and TRBJ2-2, the full variable domain reads GAGVSQSPRYKVTKRGQDVALRCDPISGHVSLYWYRQALGQGPEFLTYFNYEAQQDKSGLPNDRFSAERPEGSISTLTIQRTEQRDSAMYRCASSLAAGELFFGEGSRLTVL.

The V gene is TRBV5-1, the J gene TRBJ2-1; TRBD1 agrees at 7 bases. CDR1 is SGHRS and CDR2 is YFSETQ in the germline V gene. V lost 4 bases and J lost 5; bases outside the gene matches: 3. This CDR3 contains 13 residues. CDR3 residues: CASSQTGDNEQFF. CDR3 sequence (DNA): TGCGCCAGCAGCCAAACAGGGGACAATGAGCAGTTCTTC.

The V and J genes are TRBV30 and TRBJ2-5; D is possibly TRBD1 or TRBD2 (7 bases each). The ends were cut back, 7 bases at V and 3 bases at J, with 12 bases in the middle. This CDR3 is built from 12 residues. Germline V gives CDR1 GTSNPN, CDR2 SVGIG (reference sequence). The CDR3 spells CASSGGEETQYF. The CDR3 DNA reads as TGTGCCTCTTCAGGGGGGGAAGAGACCCAGTACTTC.

This clonotype occurred a few times. With a much larger clone just one base away, this may be a read error. The chain uses TRBV5-1 and TRBJ1-2, with D perhaps TRBD1 (6 bases). The V gene's germline CDR1 is SGHRS and CDR2 YFSETQ. This CDR3 comprises 14 residues. CDR3 sequence: CASSLGWTDYGYPF. CDR3 nucleotides: TGCGCCAGCAGCTTGGGTTGGACAGACTATGGCTACCCCTTC.

The genes are TRBV7-2 and TRBJ2-5; possible D gene TRBD1, 6 bases. This CDR3 is built from 14 residues. Germline loops: CDR1 SGHTA, CDR2 FQGNSA. Trimming removed 5 bases at V and 5 bases at J, with 15 bases between. The CDR3 DNA sequence: TGTGCCAGCAGCGGTAGCTTTCAGGGGGAGACCCAGTACTTC. Residues: CASSGSFQGETQYF.

The chain uses TRBV21-1 and TRBJ1-1; the listed D gene, TRBD1, was not tested against the DNA. TRBV21-1 has pseudogene status. CDR3 length: 17 amino acids. CDR3 DNA sequence: TGTGCCAGCAGCAGTCGAGACAGGATCGCTATGAACACTGAAGCTTTCTTT. Amino acids: CASSSRDRIAMNTEAFF.

The chain joins TRBV7-2 to TRBJ2-1, with 10 bases matching TRBD1. The V gene's germline CDR1 is SGHTA and CDR2 FQGNSA. There are 16 residues in the CDR3. Losses at the gene ends were 7 bases for V and 4 bases for J; bases not matched to a gene: 10. CDR3 nucleotide sequence: TGTGCCAGCAACCGGGGACAGGGGCTTTCTTACAATGAGCAGTTCTTC. Protein: CASNRGQGLSYNEQFF.

The chain recombines TRBV20-1 with TRBJ2-5; 9 nucleotides align to TRBD2. CDR3 length equals 15 residues. V dropped 1 base and J dropped 1; count of bases not matched to a gene: 4. Germline V CDR1 and CDR2: DFQATT, SNEGSKA (reference sequence). The CDR3 loop is CSARVREGLQETQYF. In nucleotides, the CDR3 is TGCAGTGCTAGAGTGCGGGAGGGCCTCCAAGAGACCCAGTACTTC.

The gene calls are TRBV30 and TRBJ1-5; D is unclear. This CDR3 region has 13 residues. The V and J ends lost 2 bases and 4 bases respectively, with 9 bases between them. In germline, CDR1 is GTSNPN, CDR2 SVGIG (reference sequence). CDR3 DNA sequence: TGTGCCTGGAGTAGATCGGGAAATCAGCCCCAGCATTTT. This encodes CAWSRSGNQPQHF.

The table lists this clonotype with a few counts. The rearrangement links TRBV6-1 to TRBJ2-7, with D perhaps being TRBD1 or TRBD2 (6 bases each). Germline-derived CDR1 and CDR2 are MNHNS and SASEGT. The CDR3 loop spans 14 amino acids. Deletions cut 5 bases from V and 2 bases from J, with 13 bases between. Written as DNA, the CDR3 is TGTGCCAGCAGTCGTCGGGGGCGCACCTACGAGCAGTACTTC. Its protein is CASSRRGRTYEQYF.

J is TRBJ2-1 and V is TRBV20-1; 8 bases agree with TRBD2. This CDR3 is 12 amino acids long. Germline values: CDR1 DFQATT, CDR2 SNEGSKA (reference sequence). J lost 8 bases, V lost 2 bases, and 2 bases had no gene match. The chain's CDR3 is CSARLAGYEQFF. The CDR3 bases are TGCAGTGCTAGATTAGCGGGATATGAGCAGTTCTTC.

This chain connects TRBV7-9 to TRBJ2-5; weak D call: TRBD2 (5 bases). The CDR3 contains 14 residues. CDR1 SEHNR and CDR2 FQNEAQ come from the germline V gene (reference sequence). The ends were cut back, 3 bases at V and 4 bases at J, with 12 bases in the middle. This chain's CDR3 is CASSFPASLETQYF. The CDR3 DNA sequence: TGTGCCAGCAGCTTCCCGGCTAGCCTAGAGACCCAGTACTTC.

This chain uses TRBV2 with TRBJ2-5; D unresolved. Germline CDR1 is SNHLY and CDR2 is FYNNEI. V lost 6 bases and J 6 bases, leaving 5 bases between the germline ends. The CDR3 is 10 amino acids. The CDR3 region is CASSKQTQYF. The CDR3 DNA is TGTGCCAGCAGCAAGCAGACCCAGTACTTC.

This clonotype came up many times. The chain is built from TRBV29-1 and TRBJ1-4; weak D call: TRBD1 (5 bases). The V end was cut by 4 bases, the J end by 0 bases, with 6 bases between. The CDR3 sequence is 13 residues long. Per the germline V gene, CDR1 is SQVTM and CDR2 is ANQGSEA. CDR3 nucleotides: TGCAGCGTTGCGGGGGCAACTAATGAAAAACTGTTTTTT. Translating gives CSVAGATNEKLFF.

This clonotype was counted many times. The gene calls are TRBV7-2 and TRBJ2-5; 8 nucleotides align to TRBD1. The ends lost 4 bases at V and 1 base at J; junction bases unmatched: 8. Germline-derived CDR1 and CDR2 are SGHTA and FQGNSA. The CDR3 consists of 16 residues. DNA of the CDR3: TGTGCCAGCAGCTCCCAGACGACAGGGGCCCAAGAGACCCAGTACTTC. This translates into CASSSQTTGAQETQYF.

The V call is TRBV5-1, the J call TRBJ2-1; 9 bases are shared with TRBD2. J gave up 7 bases and V 0 bases, and 8 bases lay outside the gene matches. This CDR3 spans 16 amino acids. In germline, CDR1 is SGHRS, CDR2 YFSETQ. In nucleotides, the CDR3 is TGCGCCAGCAGCTTGGCCTTGGCTAGCGGGACGAATGAGCAGTTCTTC. This encodes CASSLALASGTNEQFF.

This chain links TRBV6-2 or TRBV6-3 with TRBJ2-1; either TRBD1 or TRBD2 may fit D (6 bases each). V lost 3 bases and J 2 bases, leaving 11 bases between the germline ends. The CDR3 totals 15 residues. The germline V gene encodes CDR1 MNHEY and CDR2 SVGEGT. Here the CDR3 DNA reads TGTGCCAGCAGTTATGAGGGGGGCACCTACAATGAGCAGTTCTTC. Translation: CASSYEGGTYNEQFF.

This clonotype was detected a few times. The CDR3 spells CSAGRGRATGELFF. DNA for the CDR3: TGCAGCGCCGGCAGGGGGCGCGCCACCGGGGAGCTGTTTTTT. This chain uses TRBV29-1 with TRBJ2-2; 8 bases match TRBD1. CDR1 is SQVTM, CDR2 ANQGSEA, per germline. CDR3 length: 14 amino acids. Trimming at V came to 7 bases and at J to 4 bases, leaving 8 bases not matched to a gene.

Ten or more counts support this clonotype. The V and J genes are TRBV7-8 and TRBJ1-5; D perhaps matches TRBD1 (5 bases). The CDR3 spans 13 residues. The V end lost 5 bases, the J end lost 5 bases, and 10 bases lay between the germline ends. CDR1 SGHVS and CDR2 FQNEAQ come from the germline V gene. The CDR3 protein is CASSQGGDQPQHF. In nucleotides, the CDR3 is TGTGCCAGCAGCCAGGGTGGAGATCAGCCCCAGCATTTT.